This entry describes one T cell receptor (beta chain). Its matching antigen is unknown. Per the germline V gene, CDR1 is KGHSH and CDR2 is LQKENI. Germline trimming cut 3 bases from V and 6 bases from J; bases unmatched to any gene: 6. The CDR3 spans 14 residues. The sample comes from a study of cytomegalovirus exposure and HLA in healthy donors. Broader study findings: Analyses of presence/absence relied on an assumption of roughly uniform sequencing depth across donors. A later analysis found most CMV-associated TCR beta chains apparently HLA-restricted.

PCR amplification relied on 60 Vbeta primers (plus 13 Jbeta primers). Per the original methods: The count from a later analysis was some 81 million unique TCR beta chains, about 9.9 million of them shared. The method was immunoSEQ multiplex PCR; TCRdb's version includes in-frame clones alone and lacks a portion of them. That table is the source of V, J and clone size, and D and trimming were worked out from the DNA. The sample lists tens of thousands of clones, about 80% occurring once. The specimen was PBMCs. The rearrangement joins TRBV18 to TRBJ2-7; 9 bases match TRBD2. The TCR originated in a man aged 55 to 70 in good health and CMV-seronegative. CDR3 residues: CASSPNSGRGEQYF. CDR3 nucleotides: TGTGCCAGCTCACCCAATAGCGGGAGAGGCGAGCAGTACTTC.